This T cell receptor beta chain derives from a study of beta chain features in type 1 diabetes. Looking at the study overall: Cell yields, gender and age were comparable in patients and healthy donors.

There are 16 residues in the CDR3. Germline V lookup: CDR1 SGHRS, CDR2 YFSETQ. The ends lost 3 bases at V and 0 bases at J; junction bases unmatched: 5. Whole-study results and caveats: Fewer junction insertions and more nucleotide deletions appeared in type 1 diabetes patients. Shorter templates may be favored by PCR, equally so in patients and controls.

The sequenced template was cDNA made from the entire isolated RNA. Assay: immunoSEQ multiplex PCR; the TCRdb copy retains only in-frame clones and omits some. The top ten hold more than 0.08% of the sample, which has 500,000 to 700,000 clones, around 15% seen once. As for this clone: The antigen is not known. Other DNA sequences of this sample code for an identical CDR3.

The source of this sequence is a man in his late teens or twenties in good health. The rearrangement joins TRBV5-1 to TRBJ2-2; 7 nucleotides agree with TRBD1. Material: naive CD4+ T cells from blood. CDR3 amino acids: CASSWATGPNTGELFF. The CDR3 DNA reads TGCGCCAGCAGCTGGGCGACAGGGCCGAACACCGGGGAGCTGTTTTTT.